This entry features one TCR beta chain sequence. Compared with germline, one end of the junction differs, possibly owing to a read error. The record originates from a study of technical replicates of blood from a handful of donors. Sequencing used immunoSEQ multiplex PCR; TCRdb keeps in-frame clones, though not all of them. The sample includes some 93,000 clones, 95% of them seen just once. This CDR3 comprises 17 residues. Germline assignment: CDR1 MDHEN and CDR2 SYDVKM. Sequenced: T cells isolated from PBMCs. This rearrangement joins TRBV28 to TRBJ2-7, with 14 bases fitting TRBD2. The receptor comes from a human donor in good health. The CDR3 region is CTSSRRLAGGPRYEQYF. DNA for the CDR3: TGTACCAGCAGTCGCAGACTAGCGGGAGGGCCAAGGTACGAGCAGTACTTC.